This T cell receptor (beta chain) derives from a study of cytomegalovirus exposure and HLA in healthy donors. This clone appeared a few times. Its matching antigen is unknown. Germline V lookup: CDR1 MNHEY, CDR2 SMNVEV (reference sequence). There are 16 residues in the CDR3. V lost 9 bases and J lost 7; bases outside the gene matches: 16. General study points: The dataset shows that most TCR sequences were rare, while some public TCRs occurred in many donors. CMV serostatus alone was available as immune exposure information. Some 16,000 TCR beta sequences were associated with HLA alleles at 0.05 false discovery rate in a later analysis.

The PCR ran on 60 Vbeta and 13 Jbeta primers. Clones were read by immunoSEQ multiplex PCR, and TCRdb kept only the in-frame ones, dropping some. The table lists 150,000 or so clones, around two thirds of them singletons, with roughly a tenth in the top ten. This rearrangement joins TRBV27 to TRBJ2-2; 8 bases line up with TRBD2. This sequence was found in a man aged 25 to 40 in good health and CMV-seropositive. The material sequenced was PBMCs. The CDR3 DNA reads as TGTGCCAGTAAAAAAGGGGGGACTAGTTACCTCGGGGAGCTGTTTTTT. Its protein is CASKKGGTSYLGELFF.